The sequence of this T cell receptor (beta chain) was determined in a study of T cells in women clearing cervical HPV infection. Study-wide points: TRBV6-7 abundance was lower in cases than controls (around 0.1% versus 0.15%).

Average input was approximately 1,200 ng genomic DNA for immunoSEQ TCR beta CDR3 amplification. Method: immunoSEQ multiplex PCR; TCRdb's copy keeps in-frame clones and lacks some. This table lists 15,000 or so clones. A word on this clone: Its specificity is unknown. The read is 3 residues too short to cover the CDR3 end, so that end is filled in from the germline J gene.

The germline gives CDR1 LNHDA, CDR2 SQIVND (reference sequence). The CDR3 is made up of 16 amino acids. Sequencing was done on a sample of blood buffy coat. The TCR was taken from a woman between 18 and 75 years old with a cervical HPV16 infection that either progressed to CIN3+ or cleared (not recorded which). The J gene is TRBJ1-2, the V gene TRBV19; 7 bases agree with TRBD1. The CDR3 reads CASSVRGGTASNDYTF. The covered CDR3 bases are TGTGCCAGTAGTGTCAGGGGAGGGACAGCGAGCAATGAC.